This T cell receptor beta chain is drawn from a study of vaccination effects on CD4 cells after COVID-19. The germline V and J ends were trimmed by 2 bases and 3 bases, with 11 bases remaining between them. The CDR3 runs to 15 residues. The germline V gene encodes CDR1 MNHNY and CDR2 SVGAGI (reference sequence). This clone was counted between two and nine times. Its antigen is still unknown. Produced via immunoSEQ multiplex PCR; TCRdb's table is partial and in-frame only. The data show 37,000 or so clones, about 70% seen once. Antigen-specific CD4+ T cells expanded by the ViraFEST assay with viral peptide pools were then sequenced. When around nine days of culture had elapsed, CD4+ T cells were isolated. Each vaccine recipient was nucleocapsid antibody negative and had no prior SARS-CoV-2 infection. Every well housed around 2.1 million PBMC, which grew in culture alongside about 9 IU/ml IL-2 and approximately 10 ug/ml peptides.

The TCR sequence derives from a human donor who received a COVID-19 vaccine. The sequencing used CD4+ T cells from PBMCs cultured with HCoV-OC43 spike peptides, collected before COVID-19 vaccination. Subset meaning: HCoV-OC43 spike overlapping peptide pool stimulation. The chain is built from TRBV6-6 and TRBJ1-5, with unresolved D. CDR3 bases: TGTGCCAGCAGTTACAATTACGCGGACAATCAGCCCCAGCATTTT. It encodes CASSYNYADNQPQHF.